Presented here are 14 T cell receptor delta chains from one specimen sequenced in a study of Vδ1+ human thymocytes. These TCRs' antigens remain unknown. General study findings and limits: Thymic TRG and TRD repertoires appeared highly polyclonal.

The template was reverse-transcribed extracted RNA. Pooled V-gene forward primers with one constant-region reverse primer generated the CDR3 amplicons by multiplex PCR. TCRdb re-called the multiplex PCR reads using CATT. Of about 58,000 delta-chain clones listed, over 13% are singletons. The sequenced sample consisted of Vdelta1+ gamma-delta thymocytes from the thymus. The subset: FACS-sorted CD3+ TCRalphabeta- TCRVdelta1+ TCRVdelta2- thymocytes. Receptors were obtained from a girl under three years old who had congenital heart surgery.

This clone was observed a handful of times. The V and J genes are TRDV1 and TRDJ1; 7 positions match TRDD3. V shed 0 bases and J 3 bases; nucleotides not matched to a gene: 25. CDR1 and CDR2 (germline): TSWWSYY, QGS. The CDR3 is made up of 22 amino acids. The CDR3 nucleotides read TGTGCTCTTGGGGAACTAGAACCCGCCCTACGGGGGATCCGTCGGGGGGCCGATAAACTCATCTTT. Amino acid sequence: CALGELEPALRGIRRGADKLIF.

This chain uses TRDV1 with TRDJ1; no firm D call. V was clipped by 9 bases and J by 0 bases, with 20 bases between them. This CDR3 is 16 amino acids long. Germline-derived CDR1 and CDR2 are TSWWSYY and QGS. CDR3 nucleotide sequence: TGTGCTCTGCCCCAGTCCGGAAGGATTAACACCGATAAACTCATCTTT. This gives the protein CALPQSGRINTDKLIF.

This clone was found a few times. The chain links TRDV1 to TRDJ1, with a tentative D call TRDD3 (5 bases). This CDR3 has 16 residues. Germline lookup yields CDR1 TSWWSYY and CDR2 QGS. Deletions cut 4 bases from V and 7 bases from J, with 22 bases between. The CDR3: CALGVFHDGTILKLIF. In DNA, the CDR3 is TGTGCTCTTGGGGTTTTTCATGACGGGACGATACTTAAACTCATCTTT.

The chain carries TRDV1 and TRDJ1; 7 bases are a match to TRDD3. This CDR3 has 20 residues. J lost 0 bases, V lost 2 bases, and 18 bases had no gene match. Germline lookup yields CDR1 TSWWSYY and CDR2 QGS. CDR3: CALGESPTLTGALYTDKLIF. CDR3 bases: TGTGCTCTTGGGGAATCGCCTACTCTTACTGGGGCCCTGTACACCGATAAACTCATCTTT.

The gene calls are TRDV1 and TRDJ1; D is undetermined. CDR3 length equals 15 residues. Trimming shortened V by 3 bases and J by 0 bases, and 11 bases separated the two germline ends. Germline V CDR1 and CDR2: TSWWSYY, QGS. CDR3 in amino acids: CALGDRIVYTDKLIF. As DNA, the CDR3 is TGTGCTCTTGGGGACCGAATCGTTTACACCGATAAACTCATCTTT.

The table lists this clone with a few counts. The chain employs TRDV1 and TRDJ1; TRDD3 matches 9 bases. This CDR3 contains 24 residues. Germline CDR1 is TSWWSYY and CDR2 is QGS. After removal of 1 base from V and 0 bases from J, the junction contained 27 bases not matched to a gene. In nucleotides, the CDR3 is TGTGCTCTTGGGGAACATTCCCCCCCTACACGACTGGGGGACCGGCCGATGTACACCGATAAACTCATCTTT. Protein: CALGEHSPPTRLGDRPMYTDKLIF.

This clone has a handful of counts. This rearrangement joins TRDV1 to TRDJ1, with a tentative D call TRDD2 (6 bases). This CDR3 comprises 15 residues. V dropped 3 bases and J dropped 0 bases, with 11 bases sitting between them. Germline V CDR1 and CDR2: TSWWSYY, QGS. As DNA, the CDR3 is TGTGCTCTTGGGGAGCCTTCCCTGTACACCGATAAACTCATCTTT. Residues: CALGEPSLYTDKLIF.

The chain has TRDV1 and TRDJ1; 7 bases are a match to TRDD3. The germline CDR1 and CDR2 sequences are TSWWSYY and QGS. With 4 bases clipped from V and 0 bases from J, the junction kept 38 bases outside the gene matches. CDR3 size: 26 residues. CDR3 amino acids: CALGAIAPRTFPSLGGSPLYTDKLIF. CDR3 coding DNA: TGTGCTCTTGGGGCCATTGCGCCCCGTACTTTCCCGTCGCTGGGGGGTTCTCCCCTGTACACCGATAAACTCATCTTT.

This clone is medium-sized (0.01 to 0.1%). The chain uses TRDV2 and TRDJ1, with 9 bases lining up with TRDD3. With V trimmed by 3 bases and J by 10 bases, 8 bases remained unmatched. The CDR3 is 13 amino acids. CDR1 GEAIGNYY and CDR2 EKD come from the germline V gene. CDR3 sequence reads: CACDPRGILRLIF. The CDR3 DNA reads as TGTGCCTGTGACCCGCGGGGGATACTTAGACTCATCTTT.

The table lists this clone with a few counts. V is TRDV1 and J is TRDJ1, with 11 bases that match TRDD3. Germline V gene sequence: CDR1 TSWWSYY, CDR2 QGS. Trimming cost V 0 bases and J 3 bases; bases outside gene matches: 24. The CDR3 contains 23 residues. The CDR3 coding sequence is TGTGCTCTTGGGGAACTGTCCCCCCCTTTGTACTGGGGGATAAACCCTTACGCCGATAAACTCATCTTT. Translation gives CALGELSPPLYWGINPYADKLIF.

This clone was counted a few times. The chain joins TRDV1 to TRDJ1; 10 nucleotides align to TRDD3. This CDR3 is built from 22 residues. After removal of 8 bases from V and 0 bases from J, the junction contained 27 bases not matched to a gene. The germline V gene encodes CDR1 TSWWSYY and CDR2 QGS. This CDR3 reads CALHTFPHQLGDQPPYTDKLIF. The DNA for the CDR3 is TGTGCTCTTCACACATTCCCCCACCAACTGGGGGATCAACCTCCGTACACCGATAAACTCATCTTT.

V is TRDV1 and J is TRDJ1; 10 positions agree with TRDD3. Trimming removed 2 bases from V and 0 bases from J; junction bases left unmatched: 18. Germline CDR1 is TSWWSYY and CDR2 is QGS. This CDR3 spans 21 amino acids. For the CDR3, the DNA is TGTGCTCTTGGGGAAGGCCTAAGTATGGGGGATACCAACCCGTACACCGATAAACTCATCTTT. Its translation is CALGEGLSMGDTNPYTDKLIF.

This clone was counted between two and nine times. V and J are TRDV1 and TRDJ1, with D perhaps given as TRDD2 or TRDD3 (7 bases each). There are 20 residues in the CDR3. From germline, CDR1 is TSWWSYY and CDR2 QGS. Trimming shortened V by 0 bases and J by 0 bases, and 23 bases separated the two germline ends. As DNA, the CDR3 is TGTGCTCTTGGGGAACTTCCCTCCTTCCTGGGGGCCCCGTACACCGATAAACTCATCTTT. It encodes CALGELPSFLGAPYTDKLIF.

This clone has just a few counts. The rearrangement joins TRDV1 to TRDJ1; 7 bases align to TRDD3. The germline CDR1 and CDR2 sequences are TSWWSYY and QGS. This CDR3 spans 21 amino acids. V lost 1 base and J lost 0; bases outside the gene matches: 20. The CDR3: CALGERLSAGWGGLYTDKLIF. CDR3 DNA sequence: TGTGCTCTTGGGGAACGTCTCTCCGCTGGCTGGGGGGGCCTGTACACCGATAAACTCATCTTT.